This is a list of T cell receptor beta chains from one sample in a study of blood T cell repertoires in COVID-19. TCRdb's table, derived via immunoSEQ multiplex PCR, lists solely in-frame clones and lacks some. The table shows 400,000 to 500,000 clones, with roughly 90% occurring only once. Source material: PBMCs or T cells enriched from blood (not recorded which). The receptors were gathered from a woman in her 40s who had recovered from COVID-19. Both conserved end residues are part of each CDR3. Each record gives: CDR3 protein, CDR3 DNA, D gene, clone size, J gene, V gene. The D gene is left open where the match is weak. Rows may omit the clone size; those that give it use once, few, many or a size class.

CDR3: CASSLPSGAGWEGEAFF; DNA: TGTGCCAGCAGTCTCCCGTCCGGAGCAGGATGGGAGGGTGAAGCTTTCTTT; D: -; size: -; J: TRBJ1-1; V: TRBV7-6
CDR3: CASSPLGHSEKLFF; DNA: TGTGCCAGCAGCCCATTAGGACACTCCGAAAAACTGTTTTTT; D: -; size: -; J: TRBJ1-4; V: TRBV7-8
CDR3: CASSPGTRSYNEQFF; DNA: TGTGCCAGCAGCCCCGGGACTAGGAGTTACAATGAGCAGTTCTTC; D: TRBD2; size: -; J: TRBJ2-1; V: TRBV7-9
CDR3: CASSQSIGTMNEKLFF; DNA: TGTGCCAGCAGCCAATCGATCGGGACAATGAATGAAAAACTGTTTTTT; D: -; size: -; J: TRBJ1-4; V: TRBV7-6
CDR3: CASSIEARDRGSYEQYF; DNA: TGTGCCAGTAGTATAGAGGCCCGGGACAGGGGGTCCTACGAGCAGTACTTC; D: TRBD1; size: -; J: TRBJ2-7; V: TRBV19
CDR3: CASSRGFYEQYF; DNA: TGCGCCAGCAGCCGAGGGTTCTACGAGCAGTACTTC; D: -; size: -; J: TRBJ2-7; V: TRBV5-1
CDR3: CASSDTTGGDYGYTF; DNA: TGTGCCAGCAGTGACACTACAGGGGGCGACTATGGCTACACCTTC; D: TRBD1; size: once; J: TRBJ1-2; V: TRBV6-2/TRBV6-3
CDR3: CASSFTLQGATDGYTF; DNA: TGTGCCAGCAGTTTCACCCTACAGGGGGCTACTGATGGCTACACCTTC; D: TRBD1; size: -; J: TRBJ1-2; V: TRBV28
CDR3: CAWSVEVGLAGDTQYF; DNA: TGTGCCTGGAGTGTGGAGGTGGGACTAGCGGGAGATACGCAGTATTTT; D: TRBD2; size: -; J: TRBJ2-3; V: TRBV30
CDR3: CASSLEGHHNEQFF; DNA: TGTGCCAGCAGCTTAGAAGGACACCACAATGAGCAGTTCTTC; D: -; size: -; J: TRBJ2-1; V: TRBV11-3
CDR3: CASSPGPGTYEQYF; DNA: TGTGCCAGCAGCCCTGGCCCCGGGACCTACGAGCAGTACTTC; D: -; size: -; J: TRBJ2-7; V: TRBV4-2
CDR3: CASSAGTVNEKLFF; DNA: TGTGCCAGCAGCGCCGGGACAGTTAATGAAAAACTGTTTTTT; D: TRBD1; size: -; J: TRBJ1-4; V: TRBV6-5
CDR3: CSVVHIEAFF; DNA: TGCAGCGTTGTCCACATCGAAGCTTTCTTT; D: -; size: once; J: TRBJ1-1; V: TRBV29-1
CDR3: CASSRSSGGIDTQYF; DNA: TGCGCCAGCAGCCGGTCTAGCGGAGGGATAGATACGCAGTATTTT; D: TRBD2; size: once; J: TRBJ2-3; V: TRBV5-1
CDR3: CSVLQGARGYTF; DNA: TGCAGCGTCTTACAGGGGGCGCGGGGCTACACCTTC; D: TRBD1; size: -; J: TRBJ1-2; V: TRBV29-1
CDR3: CSVGTGDNGEQYF; DNA: TGCAGCGTCGGGACAGGGGACAACGGCGAGCAGTACTTC; D: TRBD1; size: -; J: TRBJ2-7; V: TRBV29-1
CDR3: CATGGVDTQYF; DNA: TGTGCCACCGGCGGGGTAGATACGCAGTATTTT; D: -; size: -; J: TRBJ2-3; V: TRBV5-4
CDR3: CASSFPGVTSTQHF; DNA: TGTGCCAGCAGCTTTCCAGGGGTCACCTCAACCCAGCATTTT; D: -; size: -; J: TRBJ1-5; V: TRBV7-2
CDR3: CASSQEGTGAYLEQYF; DNA: TGTGCCAGCAGCCAAGAAGGTACGGGAGCCTACTTGGAGCAGTACTTC; D: -; size: -; J: TRBJ2-7; V: TRBV4-2
CDR3: CASSLDPDAVGGYGYTF; DNA: TGTGCCAGCAGTTTAGATCCCGACGCGGTGGGGGGCTATGGCTACACCTTC; D: -; size: -; J: TRBJ1-2; V: TRBV27
CDR3: CASSSIGDQPQHF; DNA: TGTGCCAGCAGCTCGATAGGGGATCAGCCCCAGCATTTT; D: -; size: -; J: TRBJ1-5; V: TRBV7-6
CDR3: CASSKGFTSTDTQYF; DNA: TGCGCCAGCAGCAAGGGGTTTACTAGCACAGATACGCAGTATTTT; D: -; size: -; J: TRBJ2-3; V: TRBV5-1
CDR3: CASNAGVWSEAFF; DNA: TGTGCCAGCAATGCAGGGGTTTGGAGTGAAGCTTTCTTT; D: -; size: -; J: TRBJ1-1; V: TRBV7-9
CDR3: CSVDKRLATSTDTQYF; DNA: TGCAGCGTTGACAAGCGACTAGCGACTAGCACAGATACGCAGTATTTT; D: TRBD2; size: few; J: TRBJ2-3; V: TRBV29-1
CDR3: CASSQESRGSYGYTF; DNA: TGCGCCAGCAGCCAAGAAAGTAGGGGAAGCTATGGCTACACCTTC; D: -; size: -; J: TRBJ1-2; V: TRBV4-1
CDR3: CAWSVKGAGETQYF; DNA: TGTGCCTGGAGTGTAAAGGGGGCTGGAGAGACCCAGTACTTC; D: TRBD1; size: -; J: TRBJ2-5; V: TRBV30
CDR3: CSASPSPYNEQFF; DNA: TGCAGTGCTAGTCCTAGCCCCTACAATGAGCAGTTCTTC; D: -; size: -; J: TRBJ2-1; V: TRBV20-1
CDR3: CASSLVWLAGEAPKSYEQYF; DNA: TGTGCCAGCAGCTTAGTGTGGCTAGCGGGAGAAGCACCAAAGTCCTACGAGCAGTACTTC; D: TRBD2; size: -; J: TRBJ2-7; V: TRBV7-8
CDR3: CATQDRDHQPQHF; DNA: TGTGCCACCCAAGACAGGGATCATCAGCCCCAGCATTTT; D: TRBD1; size: few; J: TRBJ1-5; V: TRBV6-5
CDR3: CASSRQGAGGSPYNEQFF; DNA: TGTGCCAGCAGCCGTCAAGGAGCGGGAGGGTCCCCCTACAATGAGCAGTTCTTC; D: TRBD2; size: -; J: TRBJ2-1; V: TRBV9
CDR3: CASSPGRYSNQPQHF; DNA: TGTGCCAGCTCACCAGGCAGGTATAGCAATCAGCCCCAGCATTTT; D: -; size: -; J: TRBJ1-5; V: TRBV18
CDR3: CASSEAGGGNQPQHF; DNA: TGTGCCAGCAGTGAAGCAGGGGGGGGCAATCAGCCCCAGCATTTT; D: -; size: -; J: TRBJ1-5; V: TRBV2
CDR3: CAISESQGETYEQYF; DNA: TGTGCCATCAGTGAGTCACAGGGTGAAACCTACGAGCAGTACTTC; D: -; size: -; J: TRBJ2-7; V: TRBV10-3
CDR3: CASRPFRGSNQPQHF; DNA: TGTGCCAGCAGGCCATTCAGGGGAAGCAATCAGCCCCAGCATTTT; D: -; size: -; J: TRBJ1-5; V: TRBV7-2
CDR3: CASSRREGDEQYF; DNA: TGTGCCAGTAGTCGGCGGGAGGGCGACGAGCAGTACTTC; D: TRBD2; size: -; J: TRBJ2-7; V: TRBV19
CDR3: CASSRDRGADTQYF; DNA: TGTGCCAGCTCACGGGACAGGGGTGCAGATACGCAGTATTTT; D: TRBD1; size: -; J: TRBJ2-3; V: TRBV18
CDR3: CASSLGRSTEAFF; DNA: TGTGCCAGCAGTTTAGGGCGCAGCACTGAAGCTTTCTTT; D: -; size: once; J: TRBJ1-1; V: TRBV27
CDR3: CASSLGGAERTEAFF; DNA: TGTGCCAGCAGTTTAGGTGGGGCGGAGAGGACTGAAGCTTTCTTT; D: -; size: -; J: TRBJ1-1; V: TRBV27
CDR3: CASRTSGTGELFF; DNA: TGTGCCAGCAGGACTAGCGGTACCGGGGAGCTGTTTTTT; D: TRBD2; size: -; J: TRBJ2-2; V: TRBV6-5
CDR3: CASRNDRSYEQYF; DNA: TGTGCCAGTAGGAACGACAGGTCCTACGAGCAGTACTTC; D: -; size: -; J: TRBJ2-7; V: TRBV19
CDR3: CASSQDPLGQGRGLNTEAFF; DNA: TGCGCCAGCAGCCAAGACCCCCTTGGACAGGGGCGGGGATTGAACACTGAAGCTTTCTTT; D: TRBD1; size: -; J: TRBJ1-1; V: TRBV4-3
CDR3: CASSLRDSPYNEQFF; DNA: TGTGCCAGCAGCTTACGCGACTCCCCATACAATGAGCAGTTCTTC; D: -; size: -; J: TRBJ2-1; V: TRBV7-8
CDR3: CASSPGTGVGELFF; DNA: TGTGCCAGTAGTCCTGGGACAGGGGTAGGGGAGCTGTTTTTT; D: TRBD1; size: -; J: TRBJ2-2; V: TRBV19
CDR3: CASSGYRQGTNYGYTF; DNA: TGTGCCAGCAGTGGGTACCGACAGGGGACTAACTATGGCTACACCTTC; D: TRBD1; size: -; J: TRBJ1-2; V: TRBV6-1
CDR3: CASSPSGGAGANVLTF; DNA: TGTGCCAGCTCACCATCGGGAGGGGCGGGGGCCAACGTCCTGACTTTC; D: TRBD2; size: once; J: TRBJ2-6; V: TRBV18
CDR3: CASSRLVSGSPATDTQYF; DNA: TGCGCCAGCAGCCGCCTGGTTAGCGGGAGCCCTGCCACAGATACGCAGTATTTT; D: TRBD2; size: -; J: TRBJ2-3; V: TRBV4-1
CDR3: CASSSPTGASYNEQFF; DNA: TGTGCCAGCAGTTCGCCTACAGGGGCCTCCTACAATGAGCAGTTCTTC; D: TRBD1; size: -; J: TRBJ2-1; V: TRBV27
CDR3: CASSDRRPNRHVVGYTF; DNA: TGTGCCAGCAGCGACCGACGCCCCAACCGACATGTCGTTGGCTACACCTTC; D: -; size: -; J: TRBJ1-2; V: TRBV11-2
CDR3: CAISEYPTSGSDTQYF; DNA: TGTGCCATCAGTGAGTATCCCACTAGCGGGAGCGATACGCAGTATTTT; D: TRBD2; size: -; J: TRBJ2-3; V: TRBV10-3
CDR3: CASSNYLTDTQYF; DNA: TGCGCCAGCTCGAACTATCTCACAGATACGCAGTATTTT; D: -; size: -; J: TRBJ2-3; V: TRBV10-1
CDR3: CASSSQGTGELFF; DNA: TGTGCCAGCAGCTCCCAGGGCACCGGGGAGCTGTTTTTT; D: -; size: -; J: TRBJ2-2; V: TRBV11-3
CDR3: CATSRDPTSGLKGETQYF; DNA: TGTGCCACCAGCAGAGATCCAACTAGCGGTCTTAAGGGAGAGACCCAGTACTTC; D: TRBD2; size: -; J: TRBJ2-5; V: TRBV15
CDR3: CASSLNNRDEAFF; DNA: TGCGCCAGCAGCCTCAATAACAGAGATGAAGCTTTCTTT; D: -; size: -; J: TRBJ1-1; V: TRBV5-1
CDR3: CASSELRGTGANVLTF; DNA: TGTGCCAGCAGTGAATTACGGGGGACTGGGGCCAACGTCCTGACTTTC; D: -; size: -; J: TRBJ2-6; V: TRBV2
CDR3: CASSQVGQGTDTQYF; DNA: TGTGCCAGCAGCCAAGTGGGACAGGGCACAGATACGCAGTATTTT; D: TRBD1; size: -; J: TRBJ2-3; V: TRBV3-1/TRBV3-2
CDR3: CASSPPRTPSRGYTF; DNA: TGTGCCAGCAGCCCACCAAGGACACCCTCTAGGGGCTACACCTTC; D: -; size: -; J: TRBJ1-2; V: TRBV11-2
CDR3: CASSVAASGSTSGANVLTF; DNA: TGTGCCAGCAGCGTAGCGGCTAGCGGGAGTACGTCTGGGGCCAACGTCCTGACTTTC; D: TRBD2; size: -; J: TRBJ2-6; V: TRBV9
CDR3: CASSPSFSVGQETQYF; DNA: TGCGCCAGCAGCCCTAGCTTTAGCGTAGGCCAAGAGACCCAGTACTTC; D: -; size: -; J: TRBJ2-5; V: TRBV4-3
CDR3: CASSYSGGRSYGYTF; DNA: TGTGCCAGCAGTTACTCGGGGGGTAGGAGCTATGGCTACACCTTC; D: -; size: -; J: TRBJ1-2; V: TRBV6-5